This is a list of T cell receptor beta chains from one sample in a study of cytomegalovirus exposure and HLA in healthy donors. Assay: immunoSEQ multiplex PCR; the TCRdb copy retains only in-frame clones and omits some. The sample has 150,000 to 250,000 clones, around 79% seen once. Material: PBMCs. The receptor set was obtained from a girl aged 5 to 17 in good health and CMV-seropositive. Each CDR3 is given with its conserved first and last residue. The D gene is left open where the match is weak. The size entry is marked missing in some rows and otherwise reads once, few, many or a size class.

. | . | TRBJ2-2 | TRBV11-2 | TGTGCCAGCAGCTTAACGGACAGTACCACCGGGGAGCTGTTTTTT | CASSLTDSTTGELFF
. | few | TRBJ2-6 | TRBV6-4 | TGTGCCAGCAGTGACACAGGCTCTGGGGCCAACGTCCTGACTTTC | CASSDTGSGANVLTF
TRBD1 | . | TRBJ2-7 | TRBV5-6 | TGTGCCAGCAGCTTGGTAGGACAGGGGGCAAGCTCCTACGAGCAGTACTTC | CASSLVGQGASSYEQYF
TRBD2 | . | TRBJ2-3 | TRBV5-4 | TGTGCCAGCAGCTTGGTACTAGCGGGGTTAGATACGCAGTATTTT | CASSLVLAGLDTQYF
TRBD1 | few | TRBJ1-2 | TRBV5-5 | TGTGCCAGCAGCTTGGATGGCCGAGTACAGGGGGGAAGGGGCTACACCTTC | CASSLDGRVQGGRGYTF
TRBD1 | . | TRBJ1-6 | TRBV7-2 | TGTGCCAGCAGCCCCCGGACAGGGGAATCACCCCTCCACTTT | CASSPRTGESPLHF
. | . | TRBJ2-5 | TRBV29-1 | TGCAGCGTTGAAACTCAGTACTTC | CSVETQYF
. | . | TRBJ1-5 | TRBV4-1 | TGCGCCAGCAGCCAATATAATAGCAATCAGCCCCAGCATTTT | CASSQYNSNQPQHF
TRBD1 | . | TRBJ2-1 | TRBV6-1 | TGTGCCAGCAGTGGAACCACCGGGACAGGGTCCTACAATGAGCAGTTCTTC | CASSGTTGTGSYNEQFF
. | . | TRBJ1-5 | TRBV19 | TGTGCCAGTAGTGGCAGGGGCAATCAGCCCCAGCATTTT | CASSGRGNQPQHF
. | once | TRBJ1-1 | TRBV9 | TGTGCCAGCAGCGTAGATTGGGACACTGGAGCTTTCTTT | CASSVDWDTGAFF
TRBD2 | . | TRBJ2-2 | TRBV5-5 | TGTGCCAGCAGCTTGTTAGCGGGGAACACCGGGGAGCTGTTTTTT | CASSLLAGNTGELFF
. | few | TRBJ1-1 | TRBV4-2 | TGTGCCAGCAGCCAAGTTACAGGGAGGAACACTGAAGCTTTCTTT | CASSQVTGRNTEAFF
. | . | TRBJ2-7 | TRBV6-1 | TGTGCCAGCAGCCGAACAGGATCATCCTCCTACGAGCAGTACTTC | CASSRTGSSSYEQYF
. | . | TRBJ2-7 | TRBV7-2 | TGTGCCAGCAGCTTAGACGGCAGGGCGAACGAGCAGTACTTC | CASSLDGRANEQYF
TRBD2 | . | TRBJ2-3 | TRBV2 | TGTGCCAGCAGTGCGGATGGGAGGGGCACAGATACGCAGTATTTT | CASSADGRGTDTQYF
TRBD1 | . | TRBJ1-6 | TRBV6-1 | TGTGCCAGCAGGGTGGACAGGGTCAACTCACCCCTCCACTTT | CASRVDRVNSPLHF
TRBD1 | . | TRBJ1-2 | TRBV5-4 | TGTGCCAGCAGAATACCGACAGGGGGTGGCTACACCTTC | CASRIPTGGGYTF
TRBD1 | . | TRBJ2-5 | TRBV5-1 | TGCGCCAGCAGCTCCGGGACAGGGGGCAGGGAGACCCAGTACTTC | CASSSGTGGRETQYF
. | . | TRBJ1-2 | TRBV11-3 | TGTGCCAGCAGCCCGCCATCACTACCAACAGGGTACGTAGACTATGGCTACACCTTC | CASSPPSLPTGYVDYGYTF
. | . | TRBJ2-1 | TRBV30 | TGTGCCTGGAACGGGCAGGAGGTTTTTCACAATGAGCAGTTCTTC | CAWNGQEVFHNEQFF
. | . | TRBJ1-5 | TRBV27 | TGTGCCAGCATTCTAACTCCGGGACACGGGACCCAGCATTTT | CASILTPGHGTQHF
. | . | TRBJ2-3 | TRBV29-1 | TGCAGCGTTGAAGGTAGGGGAGATACGCAGTATTTT | CSVEGRGDTQYF
. | . | TRBJ2-3 | TRBV5-1 | TGCGCCAGCGGCGACGGGTCGGGGGGCACAGATACGCAGTATTTT | CASGDGSGGTDTQYF
TRBD2 | . | TRBJ2-5 | TRBV5-6 | TGTGCCAGCAGCCACAGGTTGGGTAGCGGGGCGGAGACCCAGTACTTC | CASSHRLGSGAETQYF
TRBD2 | . | TRBJ2-7 | TRBV7-2 | TGTGCCAGCAGCTTACTGTCGGGGGGGACCTCCTACGAGCAGTACTTC | CASSLLSGGTSYEQYF
TRBD2 | once | TRBJ2-1 | TRBV4-3 | TGCGCCAGCAGCCGCGAGCGGGGCCTCTACAATGAGCAGTTCTTC | CASSRERGLYNEQFF
. | . | TRBJ2-3 | TRBV18 | TGTGCCAGCTCACCCGAACGGGGTGGCGATACGCAGTATTTT | CASSPERGGDTQYF
. | . | TRBJ1-2 | TRBV5-4 | TGTGCCAGCAGCGCTATCAACTATGGCTACACCTTC | CASSAINYGYTF
. | . | TRBJ2-7 | TRBV11-3 | TGTGCCAGCAGCTTGGTCGGGATAGCAGGCGAGCAGTACTTC | CASSLVGIAGEQYF
. | . | TRBJ1-1 | TRBV6-1 | TGTGCCAGCAGTGATGCATTCGGGACTGAAGCTTTCTTT | CASSDAFGTEAFF
. | . | TRBJ2-2 | TRBV6-5 | TGTGCCAGCAGTTACTCGGGGAGGGGGGGGGAGCTGTTTTTT | CASSYSGRGGELFF